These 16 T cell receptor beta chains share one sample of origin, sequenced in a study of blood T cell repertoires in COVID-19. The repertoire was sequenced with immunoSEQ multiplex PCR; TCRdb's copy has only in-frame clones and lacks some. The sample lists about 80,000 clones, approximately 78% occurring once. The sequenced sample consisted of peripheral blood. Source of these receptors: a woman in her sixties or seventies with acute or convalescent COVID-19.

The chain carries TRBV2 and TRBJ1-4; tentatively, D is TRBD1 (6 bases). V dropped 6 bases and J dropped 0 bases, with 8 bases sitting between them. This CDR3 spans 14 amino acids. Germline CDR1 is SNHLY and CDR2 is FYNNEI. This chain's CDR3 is CASRNRATNEKLFF. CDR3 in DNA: TGTGCCAGCAGGAACAGGGCAACTAATGAAAAACTGTTTTTT.

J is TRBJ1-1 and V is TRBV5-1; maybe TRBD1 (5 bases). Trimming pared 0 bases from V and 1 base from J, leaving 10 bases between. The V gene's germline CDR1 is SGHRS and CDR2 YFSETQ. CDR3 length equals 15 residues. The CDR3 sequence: CASSLEATENTEAFF. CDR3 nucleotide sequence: TGCGCCAGCAGCTTGGAAGCGACAGAGAACACTGAAGCTTTCTTT. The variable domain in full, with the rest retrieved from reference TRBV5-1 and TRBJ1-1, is KAGVTQTPRYLIKTRGQQVTLSCSPISGHRSVSWYQQTPGQGLQFLFEYFSETQRNKGNFPGRFSGRQFSNSRSEMNVSTLELGDSALYLCASSLEATENTEAFFGQGTRLTVV.

The CDR3 nucleotides are TGTGCCAGCAGTCCCTCGGGAGGAAACACCATATATTTT. Amino acid sequence: CASSPSGGNTIYF. The V call is TRBV2, the J call TRBJ1-3; D not certain. Looked up from germline, CDR1 is SNHLY and CDR2 is FYNNEI. Trimming stripped 5 bases from V and 4 bases from J, with 9 bases between. CDR3 length: 13 residues.

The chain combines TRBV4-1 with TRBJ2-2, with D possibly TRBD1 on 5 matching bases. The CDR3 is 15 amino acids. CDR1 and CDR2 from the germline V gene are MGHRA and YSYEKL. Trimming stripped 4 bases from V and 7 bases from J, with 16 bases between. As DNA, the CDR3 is TGCGCCAGCAGCCGGGGCTGGGAATCGGGCGGGGAGCTGTTTTTT. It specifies CASSRGWESGGELFF.

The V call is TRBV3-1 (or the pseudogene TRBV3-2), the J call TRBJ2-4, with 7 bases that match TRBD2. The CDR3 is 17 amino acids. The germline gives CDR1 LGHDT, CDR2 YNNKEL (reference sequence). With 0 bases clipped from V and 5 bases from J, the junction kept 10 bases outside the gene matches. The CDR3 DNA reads TGTGCCAGCAGCCAAGAGATTCTGCGGGAGACAGAAAACATTCAGTACTTC. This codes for CASSQEILRETENIQYF.

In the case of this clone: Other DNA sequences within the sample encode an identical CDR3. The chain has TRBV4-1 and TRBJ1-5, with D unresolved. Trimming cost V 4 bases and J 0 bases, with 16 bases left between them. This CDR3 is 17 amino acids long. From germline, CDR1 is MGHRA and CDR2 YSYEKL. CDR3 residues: CASSPITGRYSNQPQHF. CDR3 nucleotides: TGCGCCAGCAGCCCTATAACCGGGAGGTATAGCAATCAGCCCCAGCATTTT.

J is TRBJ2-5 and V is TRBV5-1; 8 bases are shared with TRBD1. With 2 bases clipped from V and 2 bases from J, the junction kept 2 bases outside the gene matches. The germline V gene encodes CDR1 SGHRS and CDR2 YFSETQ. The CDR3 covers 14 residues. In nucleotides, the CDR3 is TGCGCCAGCAGCTTAGGGACAGGTCAAGAGACCCAGTACTTC. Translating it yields CASSLGTGQETQYF.

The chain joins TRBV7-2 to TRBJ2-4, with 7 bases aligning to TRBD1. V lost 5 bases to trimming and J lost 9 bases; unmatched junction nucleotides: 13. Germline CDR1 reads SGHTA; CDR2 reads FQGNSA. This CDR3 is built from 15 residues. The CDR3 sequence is CASSTATGRNSIQYF. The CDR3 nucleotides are TGTGCCAGCAGCACTGCGACAGGGCGCAACAGCATTCAGTACTTC. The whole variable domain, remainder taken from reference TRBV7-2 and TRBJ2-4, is GAGVSQSPSNKVTEKGKDVELRCDPISGHTALYWYRQSLGQGLEFLIYFQGNSAPDKSGLPSDRFSAERTGGSVSTLTIQRTQQEDSAVYLCASSTATGRNSIQYFGAGTRLSVL.

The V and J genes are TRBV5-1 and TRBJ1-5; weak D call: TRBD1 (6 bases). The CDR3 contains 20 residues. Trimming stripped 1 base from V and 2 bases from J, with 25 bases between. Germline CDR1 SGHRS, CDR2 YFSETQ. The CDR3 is CASSLFPLRYRVSGNQPQHF. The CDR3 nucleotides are TGCGCCAGCAGCTTGTTTCCTCTACGTTACAGGGTTTCGGGCAATCAGCCCCAGCATTTT.

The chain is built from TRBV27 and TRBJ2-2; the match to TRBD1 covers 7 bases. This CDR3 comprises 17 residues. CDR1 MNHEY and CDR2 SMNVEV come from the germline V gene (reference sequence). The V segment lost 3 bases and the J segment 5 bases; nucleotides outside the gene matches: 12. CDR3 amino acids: CASSFLWETGRTGELFF. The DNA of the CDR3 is TGTGCCAGCAGTTTTCTTTGGGAGACAGGGAGAACCGGGGAGCTGTTTTTT.

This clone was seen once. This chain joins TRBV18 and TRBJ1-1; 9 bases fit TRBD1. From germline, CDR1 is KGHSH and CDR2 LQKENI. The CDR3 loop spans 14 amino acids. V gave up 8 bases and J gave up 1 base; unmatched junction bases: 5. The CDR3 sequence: CASKGGQGNTEAFF. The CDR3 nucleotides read TGTGCCAGCAAAGGGGGACAGGGGAACACTGAAGCTTTCTTT.

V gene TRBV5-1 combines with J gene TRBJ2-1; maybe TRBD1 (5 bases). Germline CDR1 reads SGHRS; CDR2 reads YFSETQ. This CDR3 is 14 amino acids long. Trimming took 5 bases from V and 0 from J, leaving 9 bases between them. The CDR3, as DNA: TGCGCCAGCAGTTTAGGGGACTCCTACAATGAGCAGTTCTTC. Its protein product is CASSLGDSYNEQFF.

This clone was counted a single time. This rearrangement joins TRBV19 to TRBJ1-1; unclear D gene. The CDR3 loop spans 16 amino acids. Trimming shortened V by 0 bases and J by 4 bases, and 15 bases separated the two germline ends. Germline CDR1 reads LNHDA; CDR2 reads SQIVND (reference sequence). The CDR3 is CASSIDLGVRGTEAFF. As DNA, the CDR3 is TGTGCCAGTAGTATAGATCTCGGGGTACGAGGCACTGAAGCTTTCTTT.

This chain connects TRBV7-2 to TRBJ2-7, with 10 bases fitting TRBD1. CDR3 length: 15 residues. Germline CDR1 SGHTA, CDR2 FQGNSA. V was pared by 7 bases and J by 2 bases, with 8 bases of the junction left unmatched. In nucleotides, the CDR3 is TGTGCCAGCAACCTTGGAGGACAGGGGGCCTACGAGCAGTACTTC. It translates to CASNLGGQGAYEQYF.

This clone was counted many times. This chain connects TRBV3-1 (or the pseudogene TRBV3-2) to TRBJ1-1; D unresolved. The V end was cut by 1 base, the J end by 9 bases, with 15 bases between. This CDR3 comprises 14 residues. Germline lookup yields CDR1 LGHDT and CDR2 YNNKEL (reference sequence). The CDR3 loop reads CASSQGDRGIKAFF. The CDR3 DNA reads TGTGCCAGCAGCCAAGGTGATAGAGGGATAAAAGCTTTCTTT.

The DNA of the CDR3 is TGTGCCAGCAGTTCCTCCTTTGGGACAGTTAACACTGAAGCTTTCTTT. Translation gives CASSSSFGTVNTEAFF. This chain uses TRBV27 with TRBJ1-1, with 7 bases that match TRBD1. Germline loops: CDR1 MNHEY, CDR2 SMNVEV (reference sequence). The CDR3 runs to 16 residues. With V trimmed by 4 bases and J by 2 bases, 10 bases remained unmatched.